In this sample, the clone carrying this TCR beta chain turned up a few times. Antigen unknown. CDR3 size: 15 residues. The J segment lost 6 bases and the V segment lost 4 bases, leaving 4 bases of the junction unmatched. Germline V gene data show CDR1 as SGHDN and CDR2 as FVKESK. The data were taken from a study of radiation and T cells in renal cell carcinoma. Whole-study results and caveats: Without pretreatment biopsies, baseline tumor clonotype presence was undetermined. In blood, top tumor clones expanded by 2 weeks, shrinking by 4.

Clones were sequenced by immunoSEQ multiplex PCR, and TCRdb holds only the in-frame ones, with some missing. The table includes about 150,000 clones, roughly 90% detected once. This sample's time point: blood 2 weeks post-SBRT. Treatment of the sample: 15 Gy SBRT to primary tumor, nephrectomy 4 weeks later. After SBRT, blood was collected at 2 and 4 weeks, plus baseline. Clear cell pathology was present in this patient's renal cell carcinoma. The V gene is TRBV14, the J gene TRBJ2-1, with 12 bases fitting TRBD2. The sample was blood, taken from a patient whose treatment included radiotherapy and nephrectomy. This sequence was found in a woman aged 45-65 years with renal cell carcinoma. The CDR3 sequence: CASSLGTSGLNEQFF. CDR3 bases: TGTGCCAGCAGCCTTGGGACTAGCGGGCTCAATGAGCAGTTCTTC.